A single sample is the source of the 25 T cell receptor beta chains below, sequenced in a study of cytomegalovirus exposure and HLA in healthy donors. The protocol was immunoSEQ multiplex PCR, while the TCRdb copy is restricted to in-frame clones and leaves out a portion. The data contain about 180,000 clones, around 85% of them singletons. Material for sequencing was PBMCs. The origin of the receptors is a man younger than 35 in good health and CMV-seropositive.

This chain uses TRBV6-5 with TRBJ1-4; 9 positions agree with TRBD1. The CDR3 spans 14 residues. V shed 7 bases, J shed 5 bases, and the junction held 5 bases outside the gene matches. Germline V lookup: CDR1 MNHEY, CDR2 SVGAGI. The CDR3 coding sequence is TGTGCCAGCACCAGTGGACAGGGGAATGAAAAACTGTTTTTT. Protein sequence: CASTSGQGNEKLFF.

The V and J genes are TRBV7-2 and TRBJ2-1; D is perhaps TRBD1 (5 bases). The CDR3 is 13 amino acids. Germline CDR1 reads SGHTA; CDR2 reads FQGNSA. Deletions cut 3 bases from V and 5 bases from J, with 8 bases between. The CDR3 DNA follows: TGTGCCAGCAGCTTCCAGGGTAACAATGAGCAGTTCTTC. Translation: CASSFQGNNEQFF.

The rearrangement uses TRBV7-9 and TRBJ2-7; D might be TRBD1 (6 bases). The CDR3 has 14 amino acids. The V gene's germline CDR1 is SEHNR and CDR2 FQNEAQ (reference sequence). Trimming stripped 5 bases from V and 4 bases from J, with 15 bases between. Here the CDR3 reads CASSSNRVGYEQYF. CDR3 in DNA: TGTGCCAGCAGCAGCAACAGGGTAGGGTACGAGCAGTACTTC.

The chain couples TRBV28 to TRBJ2-5, with D possibly matching TRBD1 (5 bases). The germline V gene encodes CDR1 MDHEN and CDR2 SYDVKM. This CDR3 has 20 amino acids. V was clipped by 6 bases and J by 2 bases, with 31 bases between them. CDR3 region: CASSRYQGGLVGSQQETQYF. The CDR3 DNA reads as TGTGCCAGCAGCCGCTACCAGGGTGGGCTCGTGGGCAGCCAGCAAGAGACCCAGTACTTC.

Comment on this clone: Other nucleotide sequences from this sample produce the same CDR3. The chain joins TRBV19 to TRBJ1-4, with 7 bases identical to TRBD1. This CDR3 has 15 amino acids. Germline V lookup: CDR1 LNHDA, CDR2 SQIVND (reference sequence). Losses at the gene ends were 3 bases for V and 0 bases for J; bases not matched to a gene: 1. For the CDR3, the DNA is TGTGCCAGTAGTATTGGGACAGCAACTAATGAAAAACTGTTTTTT. Translated: CASSIGTATNEKLFF.

This chain connects TRBV28 to TRBJ2-6; 7 positions match TRBD1. This CDR3 region has 18 residues. The V gene end was trimmed by 2 bases and the J gene end by 6 bases; junction bases not matched to a gene: 13. Per germline, CDR1 MDHEN and CDR2 SYDVKM. The CDR3 region is CASSLRPGTVSPANVLTF. CDR3 in DNA: TGTGCCAGCAGTTTACGTCCCGGGACAGTCTCCCCGGCCAACGTCCTGACTTTC.

V and J are TRBV28 and TRBJ2-3, with a weak D call TRBD2 (6 bases). CDR1 MDHEN and CDR2 SYDVKM come from the germline V gene. The CDR3 has 15 residues. With 5 bases removed from V and 1 base from J, the gap between germline ends came to 13 bases. CDR3 sequence reads: CASSRLGEGTDTQYF. DNA for the CDR3: TGTGCCAGCAGTCGACTAGGGGAAGGCACAGATACGCAGTATTTT.

This chain uses TRBV19 with TRBJ2-3; perhaps TRBD2 as D (5 bases). V lost 3 bases and J 0 bases, leaving 7 bases between the germline ends. Germline-derived CDR1 and CDR2 are LNHDA and SQIVND (reference sequence). CDR3 length: 14 residues. CDR3 sequence reads: CASSIGLSTDTQYF. CDR3 sequence (DNA): TGTGCCAGTAGTATCGGACTCAGCACAGATACGCAGTATTTT.

J is TRBJ2-6 and V is TRBV9; no firm D call. The V and J ends lost 0 bases and 0 bases respectively, with 4 bases between them. The germline V gene encodes CDR1 SGDLS and CDR2 YYNGEE. The CDR3 covers 15 residues. The CDR3 reads CASSVALSGANVLTF. The CDR3 DNA reads as TGTGCCAGCAGCGTAGCCCTCTCTGGGGCCAACGTCCTGACTTTC. The full variable domain, in which reference TRBV9 and TRBJ2-6 provide the parts outside the CDR3, is DSGVTQTPKHLITATGQRVTLRCSPRSGDLSVYWYQQSLDQGLQFLIQYYNGEERAKGNILERFSAQQFPDLHSELNLSSLELGDSALYFCASSVALSGANVLTFGAGSRLTVL.

This clone was recorded only once. Here the CDR3 reads CARSYRHKINEQFF. The CDR3 region has the DNA TGTGCCAGAAGCTATAGACACAAAATCAATGAGCAGTTCTTC. This chain joins TRBV5-3 and TRBJ2-1; D not resolved. TRBV5-3 is assigned to the ORF class and has an uncertain function. V lost 3 bases and J 6 bases, leaving 13 bases between the germline ends. The CDR3 is made up of 14 amino acids.

The chain links TRBV28 to TRBJ1-4, with D perhaps matching TRBD1 (5 bases). V was shortened by 1 base and J by 4 bases, with 10 bases between the two germline ends. Germline CDR1 and CDR2: MDHEN and SYDVKM. The length of the CDR3 is 15 residues. The CDR3 DNA is TGTGCCAGCAGTTTATCCTCGGGGGGTAATGAAAAACTGTTTTTT. Translating it yields CASSLSSGGNEKLFF.

The gene calls are TRBV29-1 and TRBJ1-1; possible D gene TRBD1, 5 bases. Germline CDR1 and CDR2: SQVTM and ANQGSEA. This CDR3 comprises 11 residues. The V and J ends lost 7 bases and 5 bases respectively, with 11 bases between them. In DNA, the CDR3 is TGCAGCGCGGGGGATCAAACTGAAGCTTTCTTT. Its translation is CSAGDQTEAFF.

The V gene is TRBV28, the J gene TRBJ2-5, with a possible D match to TRBD1 (5 bases). In germline, CDR1 is MDHEN, CDR2 SYDVKM. The CDR3 spans 16 residues. V lost 3 bases to trimming and J lost 1 base, with 15 bases between them. CDR3 in amino acids: CASSFDWGPIQETQYF. CDR3 sequence (DNA): TGTGCCAGCAGTTTCGACTGGGGCCCTATCCAAGAGACCCAGTACTTC. Together with reference TRBV28 and TRBJ2-5, the CDR3 gives the full variable domain: DVKVTQSSRYLVKRTGEKVFLECVQDMDHENMFWYRQDPGLGLRLIYFSYDVKMKEKGDIPEGYSVSREKKERFSLILESASTNQTSMYLCASSFDWGPIQETQYFGPGTRLLVL.

The sample holds a few counts of this clone. The V gene is TRBV4-1, the J gene TRBJ1-2, with D perhaps TRBD1 (6 bases). Germline V gene sequence: CDR1 MGHRA, CDR2 YSYEKL. V was shortened by 2 bases and J by 6 bases, with 13 bases between the two germline ends. CDR3 size: 14 residues. The CDR3, as DNA: TGCGCCAGCAGCCAATTTCGTGGGGGCGATGGCTACACCTTC. This translates into CASSQFRGGDGYTF.

The chain recombines TRBV29-1 with TRBJ2-1; perhaps TRBD1 as D (5 bases). V was trimmed by 6 bases and J by 6 bases, leaving 15 bases between them. CDR1 is SQVTM and CDR2 is ANQGSEA in the germline V gene. CDR3 length: 13 amino acids. The CDR3 spells CSVSARTSNEQFF. Written as DNA, the CDR3 is TGCAGCGTCTCTGCCAGGACAAGCAATGAGCAGTTCTTC.

The chain couples TRBV13 to TRBJ1-1; D is undetermined. Trimming cost V 4 bases and J 0 bases, with 9 bases left between them. The CDR3 is made up of 14 amino acids. Germline CDR1 and CDR2: PRHDT and FYEKMQ (reference sequence). CDR3 nucleotide sequence: TGTGCCAGCAGCTATACAGATCTGAACACTGAAGCTTTCTTT. It codes for CASSYTDLNTEAFF.

J is TRBJ1-2 and V is TRBV29-1; 7 nucleotides line up with TRBD1. Germline assignment: CDR1 SQVTM and CDR2 ANQGSEA. CDR3 length: 13 residues. V was clipped by 4 bases and J by 4 bases; unmatched bases: 6. In DNA, the CDR3 is TGCAGCGTTGGACAGGGTGGTGGCTATGGCTACACCTTC. It is translated as CSVGQGGGYGYTF. The full variable domain, with the rest looked up from reference TRBV29-1 and TRBJ1-2, is SAVISQKPSRDICQRGTSLTIQCQVDSQVTMMFWYRQQPGQSLTLIATANQGSEATYESGFVIDKFPISRPNLTFSTLTVSNMSPEDSSIYLCSVGQGGGYGYTFGSGTRLTVV.

This clone has only one observation. The chain uses TRBV27 and TRBJ1-1; 8 bases fit TRBD1. The CDR3 runs to 14 residues. The J segment lost 10 bases and the V segment lost 5 bases, leaving 12 bases of the junction unmatched. Germline V gene sequence: CDR1 MNHEY, CDR2 SMNVEV (reference sequence). CDR3 DNA sequence: TGTGCCAGCAGTGCCCGACAGGGGTACGGTCGAGCTTTCTTT. It codes for CASSARQGYGRAFF.

This chain connects TRBV13 to TRBJ1-2, with 7 bases that match TRBD1. Unmatched junction bases numbered 5, after V lost 1 base and J lost 6 bases. Germline V gene sequence: CDR1 PRHDT, CDR2 FYEKMQ (reference sequence). CDR3 size: 14 residues. The CDR3 bases are TGTGCCAGCAGCTTAGCTGGGACAGAGGATGGCTACACCTTC. Its translation: CASSLAGTEDGYTF. The full variable domain, with the rest looked up from reference TRBV13 and TRBJ1-2, is AAGVIQSPRHLIKEKRETATLKCYPIPRHDTVYWYQQGPGQDPQFLISFYEKMQSDKGSIPDRFSAQQFSDYHSELNMSSLELGDSALYFCASSLAGTEDGYTFGSGTRLTVV.

V is TRBV9 and J is TRBJ2-7; 9 bases agree with TRBD1. Germline CDR1 is SGDLS and CDR2 is YYNGEE. Trimming at V came to 3 bases and at J to 5 bases, leaving 6 bases not matched to a gene. The CDR3 runs to 14 residues. CDR3 in amino acids: CASSARDRANEQYF. The CDR3 nucleotides are TGTGCCAGCAGCGCCCGGGACAGGGCCAACGAGCAGTACTTC.

The CDR3 is CASSSRDYGYTF. The CDR3 nucleotides read TGTGCCAGCAGTTCCAGGGATTATGGCTACACCTTC. This rearrangement joins TRBV28 to TRBJ1-2; a possible D gene is TRBD1 (5 bases). The germline CDR1 and CDR2 sequences are MDHEN and SYDVKM. The ends were cut back, 4 bases at V and 5 bases at J, with 8 bases in the middle. The CDR3 runs 12 residues.

V usage is TRBV5-1 and J usage is TRBJ2-1, with TRBD1 identical over 10 bases. V lost 4 bases, J lost 6 bases, and 7 bases stayed unmatched. CDR3 length: 15 amino acids. The germline V gene has CDR1 SGHRS and CDR2 YFSETQ. The CDR3 DNA is TGCGCCAGCAGCCGGGGACAGGGGAAGGGCAATGAGCAGTTCTTC. Translation: CASSRGQGKGNEQFF.

The V gene is TRBV18, the J gene TRBJ1-2; 8 nucleotides agree with TRBD1. The J segment lost 6 bases and the V segment lost 5 bases, leaving 5 bases of the junction unmatched. Per the germline V gene, CDR1 is KGHSH and CDR2 is LQKENI. The length of the CDR3 is 13 residues. CDR3 in amino acids: CASSKQGGDGYTF. The CDR3 nucleotides are TGTGCCAGCTCAAAACAGGGGGGTGATGGCTACACCTTC.

The gene calls are TRBV30 and TRBJ2-2, with D maybe TRBD1 (5 bases). Germline CDR1 GTSNPN, CDR2 SVGIG (reference sequence). V lost 1 base to trimming and J lost 4 bases, with 7 bases between them. This CDR3 has 13 amino acids. This CDR3 reads CAWSADSTGELFF. The CDR3, as DNA: TGTGCCTGGAGTGCCGACAGCACCGGGGAGCTGTTTTTT.

This sequence joins TRBV27 and TRBJ2-3; D remains unclear. V was cut by 2 bases and J by 6 bases, with 6 bases left in between. CDR1 and CDR2 (germline): MNHEY, SMNVEV (reference sequence). The CDR3 length is 12 residues. CDR3 sequence (DNA): TGTGCCAGCAGTTTAATCGGGGATACGCAGTATTTT. It is translated as CASSLIGDTQYF.